The T cell receptor (beta chain) described here comes from a study of blood T cell repertoires in COVID-19. Sequenced by immunoSEQ multiplex PCR; TCRdb stores in-frame clones only, minus some. Among about 220,000 clones, approximately 83% were seen once, and the ten largest hold 1.3%. Germline CDR1 MNHEY, CDR2 SMNVEV (reference sequence). This CDR3 region has 15 residues. With 2 bases removed from V and 0 bases from J, the gap between germline ends came to 11 bases. The V gene is TRBV27, the J gene TRBJ2-7, with D possibly TRBD2 on 6 matching bases. The clonotype originates from a woman in her thirties or forties with acute COVID-19. The sequenced sample consisted of PBMCs or T cells enriched from blood (not recorded which). The CDR3 bases are TGTGCCAGCAGTTTAGGAGGGAGTTCCTCCTACGAGCAGTACTTC. Encoded protein: CASSLGGSSSYEQYF.